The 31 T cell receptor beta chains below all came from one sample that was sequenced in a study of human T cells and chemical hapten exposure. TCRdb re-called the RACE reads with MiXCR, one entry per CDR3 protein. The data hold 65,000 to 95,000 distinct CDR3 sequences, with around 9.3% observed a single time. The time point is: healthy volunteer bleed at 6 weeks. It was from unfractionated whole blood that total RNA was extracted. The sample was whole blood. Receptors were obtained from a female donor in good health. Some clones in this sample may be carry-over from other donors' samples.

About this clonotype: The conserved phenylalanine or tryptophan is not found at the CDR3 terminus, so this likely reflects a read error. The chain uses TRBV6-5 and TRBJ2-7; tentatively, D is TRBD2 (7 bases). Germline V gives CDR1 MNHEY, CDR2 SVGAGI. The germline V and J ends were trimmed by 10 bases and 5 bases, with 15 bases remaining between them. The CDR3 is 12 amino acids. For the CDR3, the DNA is TGTGCCACCACGGGGGGCGTCAACGAGCAGTACCTC. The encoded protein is CATTGGVNEQYL.

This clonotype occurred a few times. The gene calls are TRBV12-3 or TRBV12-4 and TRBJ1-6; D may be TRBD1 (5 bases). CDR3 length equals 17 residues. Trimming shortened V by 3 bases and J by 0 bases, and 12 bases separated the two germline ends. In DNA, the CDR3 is TGTGCCAGCAGTTTTGGGGACTCGAGCTCCTATAATTCACCCCTCCACTTT. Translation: CASSFGDSSSYNSPLHF.

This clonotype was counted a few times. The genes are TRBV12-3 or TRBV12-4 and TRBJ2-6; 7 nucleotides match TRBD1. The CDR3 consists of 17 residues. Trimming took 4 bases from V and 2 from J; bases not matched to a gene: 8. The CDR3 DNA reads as TGTGCCAGCAGTTCTCGGGCAGGGGGTCCTGGGGCCAACGTCCTGACTTTC. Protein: CASSSRAGGPGANVLTF.

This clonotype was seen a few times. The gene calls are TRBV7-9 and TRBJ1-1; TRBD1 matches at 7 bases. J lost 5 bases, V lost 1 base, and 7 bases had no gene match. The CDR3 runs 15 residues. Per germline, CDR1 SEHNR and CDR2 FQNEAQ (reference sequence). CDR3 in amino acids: CASSLVQGVGTEAFF. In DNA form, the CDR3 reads TGTGCCAGCAGCTTAGTCCAGGGGGTTGGGACTGAAGCTTTCTTT.

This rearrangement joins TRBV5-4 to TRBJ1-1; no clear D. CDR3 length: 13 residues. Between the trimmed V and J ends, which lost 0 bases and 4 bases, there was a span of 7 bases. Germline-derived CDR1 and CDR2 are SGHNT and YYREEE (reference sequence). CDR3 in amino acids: CASSLGQRTEAFF. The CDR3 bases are TGTGCCAGCAGCTTGGGTCAGCGCACTGAAGCTTTCTTT.

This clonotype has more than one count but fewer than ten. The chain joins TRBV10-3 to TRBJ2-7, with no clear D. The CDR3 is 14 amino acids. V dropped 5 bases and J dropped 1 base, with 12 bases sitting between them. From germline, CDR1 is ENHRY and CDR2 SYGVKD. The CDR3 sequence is CAISSHSSSYEQYF. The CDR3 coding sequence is TGTGCCATCAGTAGTCACAGTTCTTCCTACGAGCAGTACTTC.

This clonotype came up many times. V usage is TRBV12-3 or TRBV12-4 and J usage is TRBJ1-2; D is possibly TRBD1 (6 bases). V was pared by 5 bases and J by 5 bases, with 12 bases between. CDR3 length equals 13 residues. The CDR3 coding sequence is TGTGCCAGCAGTCCGGACAGATTTTATGGCTACACCTTC. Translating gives CASSPDRFYGYTF.

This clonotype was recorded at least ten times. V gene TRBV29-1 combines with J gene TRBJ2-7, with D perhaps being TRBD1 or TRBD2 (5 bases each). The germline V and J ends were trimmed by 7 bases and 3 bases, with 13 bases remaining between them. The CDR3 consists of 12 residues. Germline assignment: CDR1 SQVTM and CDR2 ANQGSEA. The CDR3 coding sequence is TGCAGCGGCCTCGGGGCCCTCTACGAGCAGTACTTC. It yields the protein CSGLGALYEQYF.

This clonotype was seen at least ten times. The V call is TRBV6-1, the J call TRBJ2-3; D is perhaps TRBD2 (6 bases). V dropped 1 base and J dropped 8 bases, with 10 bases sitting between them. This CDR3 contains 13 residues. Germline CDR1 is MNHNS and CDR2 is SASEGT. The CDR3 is CASSEVVGSTQYF. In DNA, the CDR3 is TGTGCCAGCAGTGAAGTGGTCGGGAGTACGCAGTATTTT.

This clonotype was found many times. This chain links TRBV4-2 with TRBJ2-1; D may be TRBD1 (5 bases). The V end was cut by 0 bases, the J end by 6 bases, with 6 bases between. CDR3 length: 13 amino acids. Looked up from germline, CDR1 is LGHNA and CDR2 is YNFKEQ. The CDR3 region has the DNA TGTGCCAGCAGCCAAGACAGGGTCAATGAGCAGTTCTTC. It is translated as CASSQDRVNEQFF.

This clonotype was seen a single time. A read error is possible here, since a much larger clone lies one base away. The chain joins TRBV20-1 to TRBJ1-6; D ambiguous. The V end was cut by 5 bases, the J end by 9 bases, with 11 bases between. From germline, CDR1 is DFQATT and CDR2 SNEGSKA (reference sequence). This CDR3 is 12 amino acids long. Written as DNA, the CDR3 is TGCAGTGCTCCCAACAGTGGTTCACCCCTCCACTTT. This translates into CSAPNSGSPLHF.

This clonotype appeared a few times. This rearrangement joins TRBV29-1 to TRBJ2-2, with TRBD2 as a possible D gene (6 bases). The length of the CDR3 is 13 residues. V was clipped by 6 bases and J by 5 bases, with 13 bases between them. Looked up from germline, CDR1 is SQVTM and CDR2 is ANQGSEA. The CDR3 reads CSVTGVRTGELFF. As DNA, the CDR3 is TGCAGCGTCACGGGGGTGAGGACCGGGGAGCTGTTTTTT.

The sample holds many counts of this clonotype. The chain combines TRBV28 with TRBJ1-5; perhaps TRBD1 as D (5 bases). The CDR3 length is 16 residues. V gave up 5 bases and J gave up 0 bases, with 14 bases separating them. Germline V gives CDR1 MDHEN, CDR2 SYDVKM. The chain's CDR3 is CASSPQGYYSNQPQHF. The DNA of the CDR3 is TGTGCCAGCAGTCCCCAGGGTTACTATAGCAATCAGCCCCAGCATTTT.

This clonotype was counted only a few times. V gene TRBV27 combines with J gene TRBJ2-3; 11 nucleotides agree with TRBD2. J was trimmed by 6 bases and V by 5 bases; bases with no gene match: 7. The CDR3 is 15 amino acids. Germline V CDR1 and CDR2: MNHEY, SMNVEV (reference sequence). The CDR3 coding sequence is TGTGCCAGCAGTCCATTAGCGGGGGGGCCGGATACGCAGTATTTT. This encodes CASSPLAGGPDTQYF.

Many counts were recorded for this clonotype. The CDR3 sequence is CSASSQGTEAFF. The CDR3, as DNA: TGCAGTGCTAGTTCTCAGGGTACTGAAGCTTTCTTT. The chain couples TRBV20-1 to TRBJ1-1, with D maybe TRBD1 (5 bases). The CDR3 extends over 12 amino acids. Per germline, CDR1 DFQATT and CDR2 SNEGSKA (reference sequence). V lost 3 bases and J lost 5, with 10 bases in between.

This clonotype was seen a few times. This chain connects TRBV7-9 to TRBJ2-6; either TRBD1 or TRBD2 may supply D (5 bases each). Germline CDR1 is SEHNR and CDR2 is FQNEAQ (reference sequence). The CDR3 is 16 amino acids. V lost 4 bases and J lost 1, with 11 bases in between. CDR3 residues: CASSSGTASGANVLTF. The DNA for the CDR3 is TGTGCCAGCAGCTCCGGGACGGCATCTGGGGCCAACGTCCTGACTTTC.

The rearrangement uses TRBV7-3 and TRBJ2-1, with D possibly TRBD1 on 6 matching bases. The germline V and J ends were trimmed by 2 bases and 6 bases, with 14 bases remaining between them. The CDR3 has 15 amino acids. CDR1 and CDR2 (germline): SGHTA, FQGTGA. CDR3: CASSLSGAPGNEQFF. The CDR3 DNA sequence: TGTGCCAGCAGCTTATCAGGGGCTCCTGGCAATGAGCAGTTCTTC.

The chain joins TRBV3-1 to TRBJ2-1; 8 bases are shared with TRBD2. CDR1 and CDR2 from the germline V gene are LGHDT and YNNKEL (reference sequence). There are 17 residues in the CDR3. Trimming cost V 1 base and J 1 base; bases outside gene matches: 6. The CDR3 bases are TGTGCCAGCAGCCAAGGCAACCGGGGGGGATCCTACAATGAGCAGTTCTTC. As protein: CASSQGNRGGSYNEQFF.

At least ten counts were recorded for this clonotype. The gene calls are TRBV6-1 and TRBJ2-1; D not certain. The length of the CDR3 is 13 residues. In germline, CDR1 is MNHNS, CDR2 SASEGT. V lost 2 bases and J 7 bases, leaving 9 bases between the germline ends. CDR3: CASSEITVNEQFF. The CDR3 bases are TGTGCCAGCAGTGAAATAACCGTAAATGAGCAGTTCTTC.

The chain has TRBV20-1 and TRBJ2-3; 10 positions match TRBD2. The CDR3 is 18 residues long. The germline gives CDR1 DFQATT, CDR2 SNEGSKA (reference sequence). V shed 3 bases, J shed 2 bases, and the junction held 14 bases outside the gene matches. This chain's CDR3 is CSARHPRTSGEFTDTQYF. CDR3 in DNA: TGCAGTGCTAGGCACCCTCGGACTAGCGGAGAGTTCACAGATACGCAGTATTTT.

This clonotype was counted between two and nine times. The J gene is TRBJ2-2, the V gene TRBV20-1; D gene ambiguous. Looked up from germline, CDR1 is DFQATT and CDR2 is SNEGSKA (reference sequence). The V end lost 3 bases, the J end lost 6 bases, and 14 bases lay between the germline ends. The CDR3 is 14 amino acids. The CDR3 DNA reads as TGCAGTGCTAGGCCAGGCGCCCATCCCGGGGAGCTGTTTTTT. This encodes CSARPGAHPGELFF.

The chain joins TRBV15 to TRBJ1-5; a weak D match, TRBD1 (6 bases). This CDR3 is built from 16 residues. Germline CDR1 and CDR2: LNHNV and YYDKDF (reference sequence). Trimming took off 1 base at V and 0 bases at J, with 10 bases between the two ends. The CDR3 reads CATSRGQADSNQPQHF. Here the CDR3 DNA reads TGTGCCACCAGCAGAGGACAGGCCGATAGCAATCAGCCCCAGCATTTT.

DNA of the CDR3: TGCGCCAGCAGCCCGGGGCGGGGGGCCTTACTGAACTATGGCTACACCTTC. Amino acids: CASSPGRGALLNYGYTF. The rearrangement links TRBV5-1 to TRBJ1-2; a possible D gene is TRBD1 (6 bases). Germline CDR1 and CDR2: SGHRS and YFSETQ. This CDR3 has 17 residues. V lost 4 bases to trimming and J lost 2 bases, with 21 bases between them.

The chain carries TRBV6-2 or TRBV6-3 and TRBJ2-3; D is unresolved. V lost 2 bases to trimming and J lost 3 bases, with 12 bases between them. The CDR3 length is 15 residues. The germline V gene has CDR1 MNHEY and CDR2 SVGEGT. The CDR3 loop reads CASSYVRVLTDTQYF. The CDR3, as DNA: TGTGCCAGCAGTTACGTTCGAGTTTTGACAGATACGCAGTATTTT.

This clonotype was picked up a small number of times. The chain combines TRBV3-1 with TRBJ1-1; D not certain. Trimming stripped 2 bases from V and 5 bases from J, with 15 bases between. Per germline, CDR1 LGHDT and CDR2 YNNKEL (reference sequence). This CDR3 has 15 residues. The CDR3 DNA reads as TGTGCCAGCAGCCAATATGCCCGGGATCGTACTGAAGCTTTCTTT. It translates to CASSQYARDRTEAFF.

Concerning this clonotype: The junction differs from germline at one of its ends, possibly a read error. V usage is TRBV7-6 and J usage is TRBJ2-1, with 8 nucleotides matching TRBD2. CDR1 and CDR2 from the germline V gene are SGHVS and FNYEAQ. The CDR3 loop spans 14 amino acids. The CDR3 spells CASSIAGWHNEQFF. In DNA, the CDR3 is TGTGCCAGCAGCATAGCGGGGTGGCACAATGAGCAGTTCTTC.

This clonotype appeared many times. The CDR3 DNA follows: TGTGCCAGCAGCTTATTATCCTATGGCTACACCTTC. Its translation: CASSLLSYGYTF. The rearrangement joins TRBV7-9 to TRBJ1-2; D call uncertain. CDR1 is SEHNR and CDR2 is FQNEAQ in the germline V gene (reference sequence). The CDR3 spans 12 residues. The V end lost 2 bases, the J end lost 4 bases, and 5 bases lay between the germline ends.

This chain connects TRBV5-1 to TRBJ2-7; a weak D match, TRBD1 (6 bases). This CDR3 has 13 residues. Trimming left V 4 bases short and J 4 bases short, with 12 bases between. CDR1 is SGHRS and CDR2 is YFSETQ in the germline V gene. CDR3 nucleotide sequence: TGCGCCAGCAGCCCGCGAACAGGGTACGAGCAGTACTTC. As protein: CASSPRTGYEQYF.

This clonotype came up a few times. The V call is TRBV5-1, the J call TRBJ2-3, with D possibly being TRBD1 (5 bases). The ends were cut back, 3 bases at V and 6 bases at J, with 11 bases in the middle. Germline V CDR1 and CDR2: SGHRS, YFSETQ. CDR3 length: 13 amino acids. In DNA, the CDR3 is TGCGCCAGCAGCTGGGGTTCAGGGGATACGCAGTATTTT. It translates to CASSWGSGDTQYF.

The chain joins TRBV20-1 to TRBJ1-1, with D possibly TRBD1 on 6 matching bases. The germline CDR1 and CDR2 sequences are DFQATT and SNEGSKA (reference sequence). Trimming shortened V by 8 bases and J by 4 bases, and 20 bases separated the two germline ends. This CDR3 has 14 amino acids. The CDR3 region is CSPLRGGSGTEAFF. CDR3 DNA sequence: TGCAGTCCCTTGCGGGGGGGCAGTGGCACTGAAGCTTTCTTT.

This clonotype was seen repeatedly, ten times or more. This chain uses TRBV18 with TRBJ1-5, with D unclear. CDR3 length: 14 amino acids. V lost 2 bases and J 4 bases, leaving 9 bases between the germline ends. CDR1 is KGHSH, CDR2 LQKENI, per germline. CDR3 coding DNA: TGTGCCAGCTCACCAGACACAGAGAATCAGCCCCAGCATTTT. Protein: CASSPDTENQPQHF. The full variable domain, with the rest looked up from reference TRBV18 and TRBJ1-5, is NAGVMQNPRHLVRRRGQEARLRCSPMKGHSHVYWYRQLPEEGLKFMVYLQKENIIDESGMPKERFSAEFPKEGPSILRIQQVVRGDSAAYFCASSPDTENQPQHFGDGTRLSIL.